Listed below are T cell receptor beta chains from one sample, sequenced in a study of regulatory T cells in long-lasting Graves disease. TCRdb called the multiplex PCR reads again in MiXCR, with one record for every CDR3 protein. The table has 450,000 to 600,000 distinct CDR3 sequences, about a sixth seen once; the top ten hold more than 10%. These data were also filed under a second study, of T cells in Graves' hyperthyroidism and ophthalmopathy.

Source: peripheral blood mononuclear cells (PBMCs), taken at new diagnosis, from a patient treated with antithyroid drugs. Receptors were obtained from a middle-aged man with Graves disease. Both conserved end residues are part of each CDR3. The D gene is left open where the match is weak. Clone size is shown for a subset of rows, as once, few, many or a class of expanded clone.

J	size	D	V	DNA	CDR3
TRBJ1-6	NA	NA	TRBV11-2	TGTGCCAGCAGCTTGGGCAGCGATAATTCACCCCTCCACTTT	CASSLGSDNSPLHF
TRBJ1-1	NA	TRBD1	TRBV19	TGTGCCAGTAGTATAGATTACAGGGGTATGACTGAAGCTTTCTTT	CASSIDYRGMTEAFF
TRBJ2-6	few	TRBD2	TRBV20-1	TGCAGTGCTCAGAGCGGACTAGCGGGAGTATCTGGGGCCAACGTCCTGACTTTC	CSAQSGLAGVSGANVLTF
TRBJ2-7	NA	NA	TRBV6-1	TGTGCCAGCACCCTCCCTTACGAGCAGTACTTC	CASTLPYEQYF
TRBJ2-3	NA	NA	TRBV3-1	TGTGCCAGCAGCCAAGAGTTCGGGGATACGCAGTATTTT	CASSQEFGDTQYF
TRBJ2-1	many	NA	TRBV20-1	TGCAGTGCTAGAGGTGCGGTCAATGAGCAGTTCTTC	CSARGAVNEQFF
TRBJ1-4	many	NA	TRBV28	TGTGCCAGCGTCCGGGATCGGGTGCGTGAAAAACTGTTTTTT	CASVRDRVREKLFF
TRBJ2-2	many	NA	TRBV30	TGTGCCTGGAGGTCGTACACCGGGGAGCTGTTTTTT	CAWRSYTGELFF
TRBJ2-5	many	NA	TRBV7-2	TGTGCCAGCAGCCCTCAGTTGGGCGAGACCCAGTACTTC	CASSPQLGETQYF
TRBJ2-1	NA	TRBD2	TRBV7-9	TGTGCCAGCAGCCCACAGATTAAGAGTAGCGGGAGTTCCTACAATGAGCAGTTCTTC	CASSPQIKSSGSSYNEQFF
TRBJ2-3	few	TRBD1	TRBV19	TGTGCCAGTAGTCAGAAGCGACAGGGGGTAGGCACAGATACGCAGTATTTT	CASSQKRQGVGTDTQYF
TRBJ2-3	many	NA	TRBV2	TGTGCCAGCAATAGCTGGGGGGCGGTGAGCACAGATACGCAGTATTTT	CASNSWGAVSTDTQYF
TRBJ2-3	many	NA	TRBV12-3/TRBV12-4	TGTGCCAGCAGTCCCCGGGGTAGATATGTTACGCAGTATTTT	CASSPRGRYVTQYF
TRBJ2-2	NA	NA	TRBV24-1	TGTGCCACCAGTGATTTTGGAGGGCTGAACACCGGGGAGCTGTTTTTT	CATSDFGGLNTGELFF
TRBJ1-1	many	NA	TRBV20-1	TGCAGCGCAGGACAGACCCGCGCTTTCTTT	CSAGQTRAFF
TRBJ2-1	NA	TRBD1	TRBV14	TGTGCCAGCAGCCTTGAAAGGACAGGGATCTACAATGAGCAGTTCTTC	CASSLERTGIYNEQFF
TRBJ2-7	NA	NA	TRBV4-2	TGTGCCAGCAGCCAAGATCTTATGGGCTACGAGCAGTACTTC	CASSQDLMGYEQYF
TRBJ2-7	many	TRBD2	TRBV2	TGTGCCAGCAGGCAACTAGCGGCCAGCTCCTACGAGCAGTACTTC	CASRQLAASSYEQYF
TRBJ2-3	NA	TRBD2	TRBV2	TGTGCCAGCATTAGGCTAGCGGGATCTGATAGCACAGATACGCAGTATTTT	CASIRLAGSDSTDTQYF
TRBJ2-7	many	NA	TRBV28	TGTGCCAGCAGTTTCAATAGCAGGCAGGGCAAACGGGAGCAGTACTTC	CASSFNSRQGKREQYF
TRBJ2-5	NA	NA	TRBV2	TGTGCCAGCAGCGGGACCGGGACGGGACAAGAGACCCAGTACTTC	CASSGTGTGQETQYF
TRBJ2-2	once	TRBD2	TRBV28	TGTGCCAGCAGTTTACGGGTTCAAACCCTAGCGGGAGGGCCTAGCGGGGAGCTGTTTTTT	CASSLRVQTLAGGPSGELFF
TRBJ1-5	NA	NA	TRBV6-1	TGTGCCAGCAGTACAGGGAGTTCGAGCAATCAGCCCCAGCATTTT	CASSTGSSSNQPQHF
TRBJ2-7	many	TRBD1	TRBV30	TGTGCCTGGAGTGAGGGGGCAGGGCACTACGAGCAGTACTTC	CAWSEGAGHYEQYF
TRBJ2-3	many	NA	TRBV12-3/TRBV12-4	TGTGCCAGCAGCGCCGGGACAGATACGCAGTATTTT	CASSAGTDTQYF
TRBJ1-6	NA	TRBD1	TRBV7-9	TGTGCCAGCAGCTCACGACAGGGTCAATCACCCCTCCACTTT	CASSSRQGQSPLHF
TRBJ2-3	many	TRBD2	TRBV10-3	TGTGCCATCAACGGGGGGAAGACAGATACGCAGTATTTT	CAINGGKTDTQYF
TRBJ1-5	many	NA	TRBV28	TGTGCCAGCAGTTTTTCAACCGGCAAATTGGGTCAGCCCCAGCATTTT	CASSFSTGKLGQPQHF
TRBJ2-7	NA	NA	TRBV12-3/TRBV12-4	TGTGCCAGCGGTTTACGGGACGGTACCTACGAGCAGTACTTC	CASGLRDGTYEQYF
TRBJ1-5	few	TRBD1	TRBV19	TGTGCCAGTAGTAAGGACAGGGTTGCGCTGGGCAATCAGCCCCAGCATTTT	CASSKDRVALGNQPQHF
TRBJ1-2	NA	NA	TRBV6-1	TGTGCCAGCATCCCTCCGGGGAGCTATGGCTACACCTTC	CASIPPGSYGYTF